The 16 T cell receptor beta chains below all came from one sample that was sequenced in a study of CD8 T cells in ankylosing spondylitis. TCRdb reanalysed the 5' RACE reads using MiXCR and keeps one entry per CDR3 protein. The table records around 210,000 distinct CDR3 sequences, 8% to 10% of them present only once. Sequencing was done on a sample of blood, either unsorted or a sorted T cell fraction (not recorded which). The receptors originated from a female donor with ankylosing spondylitis or in good health (not recorded which).

In this sample, this clonotype turned up many times. This chain uses TRBV28 with TRBJ2-3, with 10 bases identical to TRBD2. Germline loops: CDR1 MDHEN, CDR2 SYDVKM. Trimming removed 10 bases from V and 4 bases from J; junction bases left unmatched: 11. This CDR3 region has 15 residues. In DNA form, the CDR3 reads TGTGCCACCGGACTAGCGGAAGTGGGGCCAGATACGCAGTATTTT. It encodes CATGLAEVGPDTQYF.

This clonotype was seen repeatedly, ten times or more. The chain has TRBV29-1 and TRBJ2-1; D unresolved. The CDR3 contains 10 residues. Trimming stripped 5 bases from V and 9 bases from J, with 8 bases between. The germline gives CDR1 SQVTM, CDR2 ANQGSEA. The CDR3 coding sequence is TGCAGCGTTATAACTTTTGAGCAGTTCTTC. The encoded protein is CSVITFEQFF.

This clonotype appeared many times. This chain links TRBV4-2 with TRBJ1-1, with D maybe TRBD1 (5 bases). This CDR3 is built from 15 residues. V dropped 5 bases and J dropped 5 bases, with 18 bases sitting between them. Looked up from germline, CDR1 is LGHNA and CDR2 is YNFKEQ. The DNA of the CDR3 is TGTGCCAGCAGCGCTCCACAGGAAGGAAAGACTGAAGCTTTCTTT. This codes for CASSAPQEGKTEAFF.

This clonotype appeared many times. The rearrangement joins TRBV20-1 to TRBJ2-3, with D perhaps matching TRBD2 (6 bases). V lost 6 bases and J lost 3, with 19 bases in between. The CDR3 sequence is 15 residues long. CDR1 is DFQATT and CDR2 is SNEGSKA in the germline V gene (reference sequence). The CDR3 here is CSAHLALGDTDTQYF. The CDR3 region has the DNA TGCAGTGCCCACCTAGCGCTTGGGGATACAGATACGCAGTATTTT.

This clonotype was counted ten times or more. The gene calls are TRBV25-1 and TRBJ2-1, with D possibly matching TRBD2 (6 bases). V was clipped by 4 bases and J by 9 bases, with 7 bases between them. The CDR3 is 11 amino acids. CDR1 is MGHDK, CDR2 SYGVNS, per germline. The CDR3 here is CASSGGGEQFF. In DNA form, the CDR3 reads TGTGCCAGCAGTGGGGGAGGTGAGCAGTTCTTC.

The chain uses TRBV20-1 and TRBJ2-5; 12 bases agree with TRBD2. This CDR3 has 12 amino acids. CDR1 is DFQATT and CDR2 is SNEGSKA in the germline V gene (reference sequence). The trim removed 8 bases at V and 8 bases at J, leaving 6 bases unmatched. The CDR3: CSRTSGANTQYF. The CDR3 bases are TGCAGTCGGACTAGCGGGGCCAATACCCAGTACTTC.

This clonotype has ten or more counts. The chain has TRBV5-1 and TRBJ2-5, with a tentative D call TRBD1 (5 bases). The V end lost 3 bases, the J end lost 1 base, and 10 bases lay between the germline ends. Germline V gene data show CDR1 as SGHRS and CDR2 as YFSETQ. The CDR3 consists of 14 residues. In DNA, the CDR3 is TGCGCCAGCAGCTACACGACAGCCCAAGAGACCCAGTACTTC. This encodes CASSYTTAQETQYF.

The sample holds many counts of this clonotype. V gene TRBV25-1 combines with J gene TRBJ2-4; TRBD1 might be the D (6 bases). The CDR3 length is 16 residues. CDR1 MGHDK and CDR2 SYGVNS come from the germline V gene. The V gene lost 0 bases and the J gene lost 5 bases, with 14 bases spanning the gap. The CDR3 here is CASSEYPPSGENIQYF. CDR3 sequence (DNA): TGTGCCAGCAGTGAATACCCTCCCTCAGGGGAAAACATTCAGTACTTC.

The gene calls are TRBV27 and TRBJ1-2, with D possibly matching TRBD1 (5 bases). Trimming stripped 2 bases from V and 6 bases from J, with 10 bases between. CDR3 length: 13 residues. CDR1 is MNHEY and CDR2 is SMNVEV in the germline V gene (reference sequence). Written as DNA, the CDR3 is TGTGCCAGCAGTTTACGACCCAGGGATGGCTACACCTTC. It specifies CASSLRPRDGYTF.

This clonotype was recorded many times. The chain joins TRBV3-1 to TRBJ2-7; D gene uncertain. CDR1 is LGHDT, CDR2 YNNKEL, per germline (reference sequence). There are 15 residues in the CDR3. V shed 0 bases and J shed 5 bases, with 14 bases lying between them. Written as DNA, the CDR3 is TGTGCCAGCAGCCAAGATCCCCTAAGGTGGGACGAGCAGTACTTC. As protein: CASSQDPLRWDEQYF.

This clonotype occurred many times. The V call is TRBV24-1, the J call TRBJ1-2; the D is unclear. CDR3 size: 11 residues. Germline CDR1 KGHDR, CDR2 SFDVKD. V was pared by 9 bases and J by 8 bases, with 12 bases between. CDR3 coding DNA: TGTGCCACCGGTGGAGTCGGCGGCTACACCTTC. This codes for CATGGVGGYTF.

The rearrangement uses TRBV5-6 and TRBJ2-3; 8 bases fit TRBD2. The germline CDR1 and CDR2 sequences are SGHDT and YYEEEE. CDR3 length: 13 residues. V lost 4 bases to trimming and J lost 4 bases; unmatched junction nucleotides: 2. The CDR3 DNA is TGTGCCAGCAGCCAGACTAGCGCAGATACGCAGTATTTT. Protein sequence: CASSQTSADTQYF. The variable domain in full, completed from reference TRBV5-6 and TRBJ2-3, reads DAGVTQSPTHLIKTRGQQVTLRCSPKSGHDTVSWYQQALGQGPQFIFQYYEEEERQRGNFPDRFSGHQFPNYSSELNVNALLLGDSALYLCASSQTSADTQYFGPGTRLTVL.

This clonotype has at least ten counts. The chain recombines TRBV29-1 with TRBJ2-1; D not certain. Germline CDR1 is SQVTM and CDR2 is ANQGSEA. Trimming cost V 6 bases and J 9 bases, with 18 bases left between them. This CDR3 is 13 amino acids long. The chain's CDR3 is CSVATEGFGEQFF. The CDR3 coding sequence is TGCAGCGTCGCCACAGAAGGATTCGGTGAGCAGTTCTTC.

The chain recombines TRBV5-1 with TRBJ2-2, with D tentatively TRBD2 (5 bases). The CDR3 has 15 residues. V was shortened by 4 bases and J by 3 bases, with 13 bases between the two germline ends. Germline V lookup: CDR1 SGHRS, CDR2 YFSETQ. The CDR3 bases are TGCGCCAGCAGCCCCGGGGTCAGTTACACCGGGGAGCTGTTTTTT. This codes for CASSPGVSYTGELFF.

This clonotype appeared many times. The chain couples TRBV20-1 to TRBJ2-1; D tentatively fits TRBD1 or TRBD2 (5 bases each). V lost 0 bases and J lost 2, with 26 bases in between. CDR1 and CDR2 from the germline V gene are DFQATT and SNEGSKA (reference sequence). The CDR3 contains 20 residues. The CDR3 region is CSARDPTRGFLTHTYNEQFF. The CDR3 nucleotides are TGCAGTGCTAGAGACCCGACACGGGGCTTTCTAACTCACACCTACAATGAGCAGTTCTTC.

This clonotype has at least ten counts. This chain uses TRBV6-4 with TRBJ2-7, with unresolved D. Germline CDR1 is MRHNA and CDR2 is SNTAGT. With 6 bases removed from V and 4 bases from J, the gap between germline ends came to 7 bases. The CDR3 is made up of 11 amino acids. DNA for the CDR3: TGTGCCAGCAGGGACGGTTACGAGCAGTACTTC. It encodes CASRDGYEQYF.